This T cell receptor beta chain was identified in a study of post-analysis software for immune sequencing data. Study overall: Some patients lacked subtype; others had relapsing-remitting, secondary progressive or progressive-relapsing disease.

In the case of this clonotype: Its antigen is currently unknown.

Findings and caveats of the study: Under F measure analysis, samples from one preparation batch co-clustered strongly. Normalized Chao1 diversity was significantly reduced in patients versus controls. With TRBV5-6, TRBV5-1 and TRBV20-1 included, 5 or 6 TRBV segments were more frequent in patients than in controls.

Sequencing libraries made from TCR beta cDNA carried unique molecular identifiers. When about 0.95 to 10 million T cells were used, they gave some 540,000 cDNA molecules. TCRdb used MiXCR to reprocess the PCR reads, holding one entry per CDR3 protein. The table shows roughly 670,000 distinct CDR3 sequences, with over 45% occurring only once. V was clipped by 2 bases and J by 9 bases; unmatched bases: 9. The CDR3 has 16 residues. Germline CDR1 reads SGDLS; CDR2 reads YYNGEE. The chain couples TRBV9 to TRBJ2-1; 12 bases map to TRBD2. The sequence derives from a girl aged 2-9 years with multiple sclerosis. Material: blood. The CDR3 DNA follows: TGTGCCAGCAGCGTGGGGACTAGCGGGTTCGCCGGTGAGCAGTTCTTC. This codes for CASSVGTSGFAGEQFF. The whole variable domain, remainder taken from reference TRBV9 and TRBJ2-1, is DSGVTQTPKHLITATGQRVTLRCSPRSGDLSVYWYQQSLDQGLQFLIQYYNGEERAKGNILERFSAQQFPDLHSELNLSSLELGDSALYFCASSVGTSGFAGEQFFGPGTRLTVL.